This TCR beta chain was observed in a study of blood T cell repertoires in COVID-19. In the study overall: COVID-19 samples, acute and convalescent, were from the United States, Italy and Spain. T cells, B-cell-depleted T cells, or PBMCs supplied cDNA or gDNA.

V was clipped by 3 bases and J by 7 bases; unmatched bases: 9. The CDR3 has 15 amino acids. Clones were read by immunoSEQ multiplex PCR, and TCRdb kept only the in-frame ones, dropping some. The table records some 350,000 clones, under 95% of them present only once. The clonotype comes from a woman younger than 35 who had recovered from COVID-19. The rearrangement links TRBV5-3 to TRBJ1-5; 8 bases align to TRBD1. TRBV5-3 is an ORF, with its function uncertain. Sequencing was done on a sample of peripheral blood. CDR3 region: CARSSHQGARQPQHF. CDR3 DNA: TGTGCCAGAAGCTCACACCAGGGGGCAAGGCAGCCCCAGCATTTT.